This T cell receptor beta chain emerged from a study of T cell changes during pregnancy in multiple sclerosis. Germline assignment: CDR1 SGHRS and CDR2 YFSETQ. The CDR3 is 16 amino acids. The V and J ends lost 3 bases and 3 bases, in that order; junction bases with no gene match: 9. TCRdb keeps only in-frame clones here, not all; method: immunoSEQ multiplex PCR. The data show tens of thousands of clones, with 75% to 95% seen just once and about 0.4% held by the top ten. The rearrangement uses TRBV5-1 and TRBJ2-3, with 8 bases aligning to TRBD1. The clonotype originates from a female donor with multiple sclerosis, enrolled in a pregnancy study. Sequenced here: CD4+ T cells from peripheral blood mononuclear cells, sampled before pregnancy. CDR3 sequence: CASSYGQGLGTDTQYF. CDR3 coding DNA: TGCGCCAGCAGCTACGGACAGGGATTAGGGACAGATACGCAGTATTTT.